The TCR beta chain under discussion was sequenced for a study of blood T cell repertoires in COVID-19. The CDR3 is made up of 18 amino acids. In germline, CDR1 is MNHEY, CDR2 SMNVEV (reference sequence). Germline trimming cut 6 bases from V and 8 bases from J; bases unmatched to any gene: 18. Profiled with immunoSEQ multiplex PCR; TCRdb holds only in-frame clones, not every one. The table lists 150,000 to 200,000 clones, less than 90% of them singletons. This sequence joins TRBV27 and TRBJ1-6; 8 bases agree with TRBD1. The source material was PBMCs or T cells enriched from blood (not recorded which). The clonotype originates from a human donor with acute COVID-19. The donor label of this sample is uncertain. The CDR3: CASSKTVGARGLDSPLHF. The CDR3 nucleotides read TGTGCCAGCAGCAAGACCGTTGGGGCCAGGGGGCTGGATTCACCCCTCCACTTT.